The source of this T cell receptor beta chain is a study of blood T cell dynamics during melanoma immunotherapy. About the research overall: First-line therapy was either pembrolizumab or nivolumab with ipilimumab for metastatic melanoma.

The sample's time point: week 3, after first cycle of checkpoint inhibitor. Trimming removed 4 bases from V and 5 bases from J, with 18 bases in between. Per germline, CDR1 SGHAT and CDR2 FQNNGV. This CDR3 comprises 16 residues. TCRdb keeps only in-frame clones here, not all; method: immunoSEQ multiplex PCR. The sample lists 6,000 or so clones; nearly 90% were seen once. V gene TRBV11-2 combines with J gene TRBJ2-1; perhaps TRBD2 as D (7 bases). Sample: blood, taken from a patient treated with checkpoint blockade. The sequence came from a human donor with melanoma. For the CDR3, the DNA is TGTGCCAGCAGCTACCCCCCGGGGGGCCGCGACAATGAGCAGTTCTTC. Translation: CASSYPPGGRDNEQFF.